This TCR beta chain was obtained from a study of shared clonotypes between healthy human individuals. As for the study in general: The study used three CD4 naive, three CD4 memory, two CD8 naive and one CD8 memory plate per donor. Study observations and caveats: Read depth was anticipated to influence clonotype sharing among donors.

The naive CD8 fraction comprised CD45RO-negative cells positively selected for CCR7 and excluded terminally differentiated effector memory CD45RA+ cells. With regard to this clone: Its target is unknown.

This CDR3 has 19 residues. V lost 6 bases, J lost 4 bases, and 25 bases lay in between. Germline V gene lookup returns CDR1 MRHNA and CDR2 SNTAGT. Data came from immunoSEQ multiplex PCR; TCRdb stores just in-frame clones and leaves some out. In the table there are 700,000 to 950,000 clones, approximately 96% of which are singletons. The V and J genes are TRBV6-4 and TRBJ2-6; the D gene is possibly TRBD1 (6 bases). The sample was naive CD8+ T cells sorted from blood. This receptor was identified in a man aged 25-40 years in good health. This CDR3 is CASRACPGHLRFGANVLTF. The CDR3 nucleotides are TGTGCCAGCAGAGCTTGCCCGGGACACCTTCGTTTCGGGGCCAACGTCCTGACTTTC.